The 21 T cell receptor beta chains below all came from one sample that was sequenced in a study of vaccination and CD4 T cells after COVID-19 (dated by TCRdb to 2021 to 2024). The library was made by PCR. These reads were obtained on an Illumina iSeq 100. TCR sequencing of DNA from cultured CD4+ T cells used the Oncomine TCR Beta short-read assay at the Johns Hopkins FTIC core. TCRdb's own reprocessing of the public reads used fastp at Q25 and MiXCR and kept productive beta chains. For every CDR3 protein sequence, its rows merge into one entry that carries the most common genes and DNA. The sample table lists just under 20,000 distinct CDR3 sequences, more than 45% of them with a count of one. Of the sample, roughly 4% falls within the top ten clones. These receptors' targets are unknown. Reading the label with the study, this specimen's treatment or condition is: approximately nine-day PBMC culture with coronavirus spike peptide pools or control peptides (ViraFEST assay).

Source: CD4+ T cells from blood, cultured in vitro, taken before SARS-CoV-2 vaccination. The receptors were sampled from a human donor who had recovered from COVID-19.

This clonotype was seen a few times. V gene TRBV24-1 combines with J gene TRBJ1-5; 10 bases line up with TRBD1. The germline V gene has CDR1 KGHDR and CDR2 SFDVKD. Unmatched junction bases numbered 7, after V lost 5 bases and J lost 7 bases. This CDR3 is 15 amino acids long. In DNA form, the CDR3 reads TGTGCCACCAGTGTTGGCGGGACAGGGGCCCAGCCCCAGCATTTT. Translating it yields CATSVGGTGAQPQHF.

The chain carries TRBV5-4 and TRBJ2-2; 7 positions agree with TRBD1. This CDR3 region has 14 residues. CDR1 SGHNT and CDR2 YYREEE come from the germline V gene (reference sequence). V lost 6 bases, J lost 5 bases, and 7 bases stayed unmatched. The CDR3 spells CASTMTGWTGELFF. In DNA form, the CDR3 reads TGTGCCAGCACCATGACAGGGTGGACCGGGGAGCTGTTTTTT.

V usage is TRBV27 and J usage is TRBJ2-5, with no clear D. Germline CDR1 MNHEY, CDR2 SMNVEV (reference sequence). The CDR3 extends over 12 amino acids. Trimming removed 5 bases at V and 2 bases at J, with 6 bases between. This chain's CDR3 is CASSHRQETQYF. As DNA, the CDR3 is TGTGCCAGCAGTCACAGACAAGAGACCCAGTACTTC.

This chain joins TRBV5-4 and TRBJ2-2; 9 positions agree with TRBD1. The CDR3 runs to 15 residues. CDR1 and CDR2 from the germline V gene are SGHNT and YYREEE (reference sequence). V lost 4 bases to trimming and J lost 2 bases; unmatched junction nucleotides: 3. CDR3 DNA: TGTGCCAGCAGCACGGACAGGGGTAACACCGGGGAGCTGTTTTTT. Translating it yields CASSTDRGNTGELFF.

This clonotype was seen a handful of times. The chain combines TRBV20-1 with TRBJ1-3, with D tentatively TRBD1 (5 bases). The V and J ends lost 6 bases and 4 bases respectively, with 19 bases between them. CDR1 DFQATT and CDR2 SNEGSKA come from the germline V gene (reference sequence). This CDR3 contains 15 residues. The CDR3, as DNA: TGCAGTGCACAAACCGTCAAGGGGTTCGGAAACACCATATATTTT. It translates to CSAQTVKGFGNTIYF.

This clonotype was found a few times. The chain joins TRBV19 to TRBJ1-5; a possible D gene is TRBD1 (5 bases). Germline V lookup: CDR1 LNHDA, CDR2 SQIVND (reference sequence). CDR3 length: 15 residues. Trimming removed 5 bases from V and 0 bases from J, with 11 bases in between. The CDR3 DNA sequence: TGTGCCAGTAGTTCGGTTGGGGGTAGCAATCAGCCCCAGCATTTT. The encoded protein is CASSSVGGSNQPQHF.

This clonotype has a handful of counts. The J gene is TRBJ1-1, the V gene TRBV27; D uncertain. V gave up 3 bases and J gave up 2 bases, with 10 bases separating them. CDR3 length: 14 amino acids. Germline V lookup: CDR1 MNHEY, CDR2 SMNVEV (reference sequence). CDR3 DNA: TGTGCCAGCAGTTTCCGACTTGAAAACACTGAAGCTTTCTTT. Translation gives CASSFRLENTEAFF.

The J gene is TRBJ2-5, the V gene TRBV18, with D unresolved. CDR1 and CDR2 (germline): KGHSH, LQKENI. V shed 6 bases and J shed 4 bases, with 3 bases lying between them. The CDR3 is made up of 10 amino acids. CDR3 sequence: CASSGETQYF. In DNA form, the CDR3 reads TGTGCCAGCTCCGGAGAGACCCAGTACTTC.

The chain uses TRBV11-3 and TRBJ1-2; D is undetermined. Per germline, CDR1 SGHNT and CDR2 YENEEA. Trimming took 3 bases from V and 6 from J, leaving 14 bases between them. The CDR3 extends over 14 amino acids. The chain's CDR3 is CASSFSANGDGYTF. The CDR3 region has the DNA TGTGCCAGCAGCTTTTCGGCCAATGGGGATGGCTACACCTTC.

This clonotype occurred a few times. The rearrangement joins TRBV2 to TRBJ1-5; no clear D gene. CDR3 length: 15 amino acids. The germline gives CDR1 SNHLY, CDR2 FYNNEI. V lost 3 bases and J lost 6, with 15 bases in between. The CDR3 nucleotides are TGTGCCAGCAGTGATTTAGAGAGGAGCGGTCAGCCCCAGCATTTT. Protein product: CASSDLERSGQPQHF.

In this sample, this clonotype turned up a few times. This rearrangement joins TRBV6-1 to TRBJ2-3; TRBD2 agrees at 7 bases. The CDR3 has 17 residues. Germline loops: CDR1 MNHNS, CDR2 SASEGT. V lost 6 bases to trimming and J lost 2 bases; unmatched junction nucleotides: 14. The CDR3, as DNA: TGTGCCAGCAGCCCAGGCTCCGGGACTACCTTCACAGATACGCAGTATTTT. It yields the protein CASSPGSGTTFTDTQYF.

This chain connects TRBV6-1 to TRBJ1-2; unclear D gene. This CDR3 comprises 14 residues. The germline gives CDR1 MNHNS, CDR2 SASEGT. Trimming removed 11 bases at V and 0 bases at J, with 16 bases between. DNA for the CDR3: TGTGCCGTCCTAGGTCCGCGGACTAACTATGGCTACACCTTC. It translates to CAVLGPRTNYGYTF.

The chain employs TRBV20-1 and TRBJ2-1, with D hard to call. The DNA matches TRBJ2-7 better at its end, which makes the J call doubtful. The germline gives CDR1 DFQATT, CDR2 SNEGSKA (reference sequence). There are 13 residues in the CDR3. The CDR3 reads CSAITHQDYEQYF. CDR3 DNA sequence: TGCAGTGCTATAACTCATCAGGATTACGAGCAGTACTTC.

This chain links TRBV6-2 or TRBV6-3 with TRBJ1-5, with 8 bases lining up with TRBD1. The CDR3 consists of 15 residues. V was clipped by 6 bases and J by 5 bases; unmatched bases: 9. The germline gives CDR1 MNHEY, CDR2 SVGEGT. CDR3: CASRRDRREDQPQHF. In DNA form, the CDR3 reads TGTGCCAGCAGAAGGGACAGGAGGGAGGATCAGCCCCAGCATTTT.

This chain joins TRBV6-1 and TRBJ1-2; D gene uncertain. Germline CDR1 MNHNS, CDR2 SASEGT. Trimming cost V 10 bases and J 4 bases, with 16 bases left between them. CDR3 length: 13 amino acids. The CDR3 nucleotides are TGTGCCACCTCTACTCGGGGTGTCTATGGCTACACCTTC. It specifies CATSTRGVYGYTF.

The J gene is TRBJ1-6, the V gene TRBV7-9; D uncertain. Trimming removed 4 bases from V and 10 bases from J, with 20 bases in between. Per germline, CDR1 SEHNR and CDR2 FQNEAQ (reference sequence). The CDR3 runs 16 residues. CDR3: CASSSARASGTSPLHF. In DNA form, the CDR3 reads TGTGCCAGCAGCTCCGCCCGGGCCTCCGGAACGTCACCCCTCCACTTT.

The chain has TRBV11-1 and TRBJ2-3; TRBD2 aligns across 9 bases. From germline, CDR1 is SGHAT and CDR2 FQDESV (reference sequence). This CDR3 comprises 14 residues. Trimming took 5 bases from V and 12 from J; bases not matched to a gene: 12. DNA for the CDR3: TGTGCCAGCAGCCAAGGTTGGGGGACTAGCCTACAGTATTTT. The encoded protein is CASSQGWGTSLQYF.

CDR3 residues: CASSHQNSAGGYTF. The CDR3, as DNA: TGTGCCAGCAGCCATCAGAATTCCGCGGGCGGCTACACCTTC. The J gene is TRBJ1-2, the V gene TRBV28; D gene unclear. V lost 6 bases and J 8 bases, leaving 19 bases between the germline ends. CDR3 length equals 14 residues. Germline CDR1 is MDHEN and CDR2 is SYDVKM.

This clonotype has just a few counts. The V and J genes are TRBV7-6 and TRBJ1-3; TRBD1 matches at 8 bases. Unmatched junction bases numbered 12, after V lost 2 bases and J lost 3 bases. This CDR3 contains 18 residues. The germline V gene has CDR1 SGHVS and CDR2 FNYEAQ. This chain's CDR3 is CASSLLVFGQGRGNTIYF. The CDR3 DNA is TGTGCCAGCAGCTTATTAGTGTTCGGACAGGGTCGTGGAAACACCATATATTTT.

The rearrangement links TRBV6-1 to TRBJ2-1; TRBD2 matches 15 bases. This CDR3 has 15 residues. Unmatched junction bases numbered 1, after V lost 4 bases and J lost 6 bases. CDR1 MNHNS and CDR2 SASEGT come from the germline V gene. Here the CDR3 DNA reads TGTGCCAGCAGTGGGACTAGCGGGAGGGCCAATGAGCAGTTCTTC. Its protein product is CASSGTSGRANEQFF.

The rearrangement uses TRBV5-1 and TRBJ2-5; 9 bases match TRBD1. V was clipped by 4 bases and J by 1 base; unmatched bases: 5. Per the germline V gene, CDR1 is SGHRS and CDR2 is YFSETQ. There are 15 residues in the CDR3. This CDR3 is CASSVDRGPQETQYF. CDR3 nucleotides: TGCGCCAGCAGCGTGGACAGGGGCCCCCAAGAGACCCAGTACTTC. The full variable domain, rest sourced from reference TRBV5-1 and TRBJ2-5, is KAGVTQTPRYLIKTRGQQVTLSCSPISGHRSVSWYQQTPGQGLQFLFEYFSETQRNKGNFPGRFSGRQFSNSRSEMNVSTLELGDSALYLCASSVDRGPQETQYFGPGTRLLVL.